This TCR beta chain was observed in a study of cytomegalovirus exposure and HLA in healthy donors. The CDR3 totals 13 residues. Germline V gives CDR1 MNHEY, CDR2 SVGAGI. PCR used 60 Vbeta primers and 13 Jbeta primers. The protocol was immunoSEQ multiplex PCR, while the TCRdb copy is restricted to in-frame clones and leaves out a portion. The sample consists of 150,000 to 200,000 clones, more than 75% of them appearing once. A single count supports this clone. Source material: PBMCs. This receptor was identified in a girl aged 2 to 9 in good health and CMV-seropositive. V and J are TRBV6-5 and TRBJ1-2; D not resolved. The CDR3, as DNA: TGTGCTACCTTTAGCGGGGAAAGGATGGGCTACACCTTC. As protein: CATFSGERMGYTF.